A single sample is the source of the 12 T cell receptor beta chains below, sequenced in a study of cytomegalovirus exposure and HLA in healthy donors (dated by TCRdb to 2016 to 2017). Library method: the immunoSEQ multiplex PCR assay. A mixture of 60 forward primers for TCR Vbeta segments and 13 reverse primers for TCR Jbeta segments was used in the multiplex PCR. The table was pulled from immuneACCESS by TCRdb, which kept in-frame rearrangements only. Such tables lose some clones; where checked, under half of the loss comes from unresolved V genes, and the rest has no known cause. Recorded for this sample are 65,000 to 85,000 clones; just over 75% of them occurred a single time. The ten largest clones capture under 3.5% of the sample. Input material: PBMCs. Every receptor here comes from a man between 45 and 60 years old in good health and CMV-seropositive.

The V call is TRBV14, the J call TRBJ2-3; D is perhaps TRBD2 (6 bases). CDR3 length equals 14 residues. Germline assignment: CDR1 SGHDN and CDR2 FVKESK. Trimming took 1 base from V and 4 from J, leaving 9 bases between them. The CDR3 reads CASSQGGTADTQYF. DNA of the CDR3: TGTGCCAGCAGCCAAGGCGGGACGGCAGATACGCAGTATTTT.

The chain is built from TRBV18 and TRBJ2-7; 13 bases match TRBD2. This CDR3 region has 16 residues. The ends lost 5 bases at V and 5 bases at J; junction bases unmatched: 9. The germline V gene has CDR1 KGHSH and CDR2 LQKENI. The CDR3 loop is CASSEGLAGVKNEQYF. In DNA, the CDR3 is TGTGCCAGCTCAGAAGGACTAGCGGGAGTCAAGAACGAGCAGTACTTC.

This clone turned up a few times. The rearrangement uses TRBV9 and TRBJ2-1; TRBD2 matches 12 bases. V was pared by 0 bases and J by 8 bases, with 0 bases of the junction left unmatched. CDR1 and CDR2 (germline): SGDLS, YYNGEE. This CDR3 is built from 14 residues. The CDR3 loop reads CASSVGTSGDEQFF. The CDR3 DNA reads as TGTGCCAGCAGCGTAGGGACTAGCGGGGATGAGCAGTTCTTC.

This clone came up a few times. This sequence joins TRBV21-1 and TRBJ2-2; the table's D call TRBD2 went unverified against the DNA. TRBV21-1 is labeled a pseudogene. CDR3 length equals 18 residues. The DNA of the CDR3 is TGTGCCAGCAGGAACCCGACTAGCGGGGGCCCCAGCACCGGGGAGCTGTTTTTT. Protein: CASRNPTSGGPSTGELFF.

The V and J genes are TRBV7-2 and TRBJ2-3, with 7 bases lining up with TRBD1. J was trimmed by 2 bases and V by 2 bases; bases with no gene match: 4. The CDR3 runs to 15 residues. Germline lookup yields CDR1 SGHTA and CDR2 FQGNSA. This CDR3 reads CASSLLGTATDTQYF. In nucleotides, the CDR3 is TGTGCCAGCAGCTTACTAGGGACAGCCACAGATACGCAGTATTTT.

This clone appeared once. The CDR3 region has the DNA TGTGCCAGCAGCCCGGGACAGGGGGCCTACGAGCAGTACTTC. Translating it yields CASSPGQGAYEQYF. V gene TRBV7-3 combines with J gene TRBJ2-7; 11 bases map to TRBD1. V lost 5 bases to trimming and J lost 2 bases; unmatched junction nucleotides: 2. The germline CDR1 and CDR2 sequences are SGHTA and FQGTGA. The CDR3 is 14 residues long.

The V gene is TRBV5-1, the J gene TRBJ2-1; TRBD2 matches at 8 bases. CDR1 is SGHRS and CDR2 is YFSETQ in the germline V gene. The trim removed 4 bases at V and 8 bases at J, leaving 8 bases unmatched. This CDR3 spans 14 amino acids. CDR3 amino acids: CASSTGTRSDEQFF. Written as DNA, the CDR3 is TGCGCCAGCAGCACCGGGACTAGAAGCGATGAGCAGTTCTTC. Full variable domain (missing parts from reference TRBV5-1 and TRBJ2-1): KAGVTQTPRYLIKTRGQQVTLSCSPISGHRSVSWYQQTPGQGLQFLFEYFSETQRNKGNFPGRFSGRQFSNSRSEMNVSTLELGDSALYLCASSTGTRSDEQFFGPGTRLTVL.

The V and J genes are TRBV28 and TRBJ2-7; 8 nucleotides match TRBD1. Trimming took 5 bases from V and 0 from J; bases not matched to a gene: 3. The V gene's germline CDR1 is MDHEN and CDR2 SYDVKM. CDR3 size: 14 residues. Here the CDR3 reads CASSRQGISYEQYF. CDR3 in DNA: TGTGCCAGCAGTCGACAGGGGATCTCCTACGAGCAGTACTTC.

This clone was detected only once. The V and J genes are TRBV5-6 and TRBJ1-1, with D possibly matching TRBD1 (5 bases). The germline V gene has CDR1 SGHDT and CDR2 YYEEEE. V was shortened by 0 bases and J by 0 bases, with 9 bases between the two germline ends. The CDR3 length is 15 residues. DNA for the CDR3: TGTGCCAGCAGCTTGGGTGGGGGGATGAACACTGAAGCTTTCTTT. Protein sequence: CASSLGGGMNTEAFF.

The chain joins TRBV5-6 to TRBJ2-6; D is undetermined. The ends were cut back, 2 bases at V and 0 bases at J, with 12 bases in the middle. Germline assignment: CDR1 SGHDT and CDR2 YYEEEE. CDR3 length equals 17 residues. The CDR3: CASSLTDIYSGANVLTF. DNA of the CDR3: TGTGCCAGCAGCTTAACAGATATTTACTCTGGGGCCAACGTCCTGACTTTC.

This clone was counted a few times. At the DNA level, this CDR3 is encoded by other sequences in the same sample as well. This chain joins TRBV30 and TRBJ2-5; D unclear. The germline gives CDR1 GTSNPN, CDR2 SVGIG (reference sequence). V dropped 1 base and J dropped 5 bases, with 5 bases sitting between them. The CDR3 contains 11 residues. This chain's CDR3 is CAWSGLETQYF. CDR3 nucleotides: TGTGCCTGGAGTGGGCTGGAGACCCAGTACTTC. The full variable domain, with the rest looked up from reference TRBV30 and TRBJ2-5, is SQTIHQWPATLVQPVGSPLSLECTVEGTSNPNLYWYRQAAGRGLQLLFYSVGIGQISSEVPQNLSASRPQDRQFILSSKKLLLSDSGFYLCAWSGLETQYFGPGTRLLVL.

The chain combines TRBV6-5 with TRBJ2-5; a possible D gene is TRBD2 (6 bases). The V gene lost 6 bases and the J gene lost 5 bases, with 16 bases spanning the gap. The CDR3 contains 14 residues. CDR1 is MNHEY and CDR2 is SVGAGI in the germline V gene. CDR3 loop: CASRVPGVRETQYF. The DNA of the CDR3 is TGTGCCAGCAGGGTACCGGGAGTTCGCGAGACCCAGTACTTC.